This T cell receptor beta chain appears in the sequencing data of a study of cytomegalovirus exposure and HLA in healthy donors. Germline V gene data show CDR1 as MGHRA and CDR2 as YSYEKL. The CDR3 runs to 15 residues. The V segment lost 3 bases and the J segment 0 bases; nucleotides outside the gene matches: 3. The PCR ran on 60 Vbeta and 13 Jbeta primers. Sequencing used immunoSEQ multiplex PCR; TCRdb keeps in-frame clones, though not all of them. Of 120,000 or so clones in the sample, around three quarters were seen once. Study observations and caveats: Presence/absence comparisons presumed near-even sequencing depth among donors. Cytomegalovirus-associated TCR beta chains were listed, numbering 150 to 200. Several of the most significant clusters appeared linked to common viral pathogens, based on a later analysis.

In regard to this clone: The antigen remains unidentified.

The V call is TRBV4-1, the J call TRBJ1-1; 8 bases line up with TRBD1. The source material was PBMCs. This clonotype was obtained from a man between 18 and 35 years old in good health and CMV-seropositive. CDR3 sequence (DNA): TGCGCCAGCAGCCAGGGACAGGAGTTGAACACTGAAGCTTTCTTT. As protein: CASSQGQELNTEAFF.